These T cell receptor beta chains were read from a single sample in a study of cytomegalovirus exposure and HLA in healthy donors. Sequencing was performed with immunoSEQ multiplex PCR; in TCRdb, only in-frame clones are kept and a portion is missing. The sample contains under 95,000 clones, approximately 7.6% of which appear only once. Sequenced: PBMCs. Receptors originate from a man aged 45-65 years in good health and CMV-seronegative. CDR3s include the opening cysteine and the closing phenylalanine or tryptophan. D genes are given only for firm matches. Some rows mark clone size as missing; the rest say once, few, many or name a class of expanded clone.

d_gene,v_gene,j_gene,abundance,CDR3aa,CDR3nt
NA,TRBV28,TRBJ1-5,few,CASSSQWRNQPQHF,TGTGCCAGCAGTTCTCAGTGGCGCAATCAGCCCCAGCATTTT
NA,TRBV7-3,TRBJ2-2,few,CASSLTGGGGGELFF,TGTGCCAGCAGCTTAACAGGGGGTGGCGGCGGGGAGCTGTTTTTT
NA,TRBV11-2,TRBJ1-3,few,CASSIIGVSGNTIYF,TGTGCCAGCAGCATAATAGGGGTCTCTGGAAACACCATATATTTT
TRBD1,TRBV4-2,TRBJ2-7,few,CASSRGYGQDYEQYF,TGTGCCAGCAGCCGAGGTTATGGACAGGACTACGAGCAGTACTTC
NA,TRBV4-2,TRBJ2-3,NA,CASSLRGDTQYF,TGTGCCAGCAGCCTTAGGGGAGATACGCAGTATTTT
TRBD2,TRBV10-2,TRBJ2-5,NA,CASRAGASGFQETQYF,TGCGCCAGCAGAGCTGGGGCTAGCGGGTTCCAAGAGACCCAGTACTTC
TRBD1,TRBV19,TRBJ1-5,NA,CASSIEARGLGQPQHF,TGTGCCAGTAGTATTGAGGCCAGGGGGCTAGGTCAGCCCCAGCATTTT
NA,TRBV9,TRBJ1-5,NA,CASAEGGASNQPQHF,TGTGCCAGCGCGGAGGGGGGGGCTAGCAATCAGCCCCAGCATTTT
TRBD2,TRBV7-9,TRBJ2-1,few,CASSYGGDEQFF,TGTGCCAGCAGTTATGGGGGGGATGAGCAGTTCTTC
TRBD1,TRBV5-1,TRBJ2-1,few,CASSSGQVSYNEQFF,TGCGCCAGCAGCTCGGGACAGGTCTCCTACAATGAGCAGTTCTTC
TRBD2,TRBV5-1,TRBJ2-1,NA,CASSDTSGDLNEQFF,TGCGCCAGCAGCGACACTAGCGGGGACTTGAATGAGCAGTTCTTC
TRBD2,TRBV19,TRBJ2-7,few,CASSAGLAGINEQYF,TGTGCCAGTAGTGCCGGACTAGCGGGAATAAACGAGCAGTACTTC
NA,TRBV9,TRBJ2-1,few,CASSTSESSYNEQFF,TGTGCCAGCAGTACCAGCGAAAGCTCCTACAATGAGCAGTTCTTC
NA,TRBV19,TRBJ1-1,few,CASMLQANTEAFF,TGTGCCAGTATGCTTCAGGCGAACACTGAAGCTTTCTTT
NA,TRBV5-1,TRBJ1-3,few,CASSQFGGTGSGGNTIYF,TGCGCCAGCAGCCAGTTCGGTGGTACGGGGTCGGGCGGAAACACCATATATTTT
TRBD2,TRBV2,TRBJ2-5,NA,CASSLGVAGGLETQYF,TGTGCCAGCAGTCTGGGGGTAGCGGGGGGTTTGGAGACCCAGTACTTC
NA,TRBV6-5,TRBJ2-3,NA,CASRKIDSTDTQYF,TGTGCCAGCAGGAAGATAGATAGCACAGATACGCAGTATTTT
NA,TRBV11-3,TRBJ2-7,NA,CASSSPDRNEQYF,TGTGCCAGCAGCTCACCTGACAGAAACGAGCAGTACTTC
NA,TRBV2,TRBJ1-6,NA,CASRQGSGYNSPLHF,TGTGCCAGCCGGCAGGGGTCGGGATATAATTCACCCCTCCACTTT
NA,TRBV29-1,TRBJ2-7,NA,CSVEGGLGQGEQYF,TGCAGCGTTGAGGGGGGGCTGGGTCAGGGCGAGCAGTACTTC
NA,TRBV7-2,TRBJ2-1,NA,CASSQMAGAGYNEQFF,TGTGCCAGCAGCCAGATGGCGGGGGCCGGCTACAATGAGCAGTTCTTC
NA,TRBV4-3,TRBJ2-7,medium-sized,CASSHTYEQYF,TGCGCCAGCAGCCACACCTACGAGCAGTACTTC
NA,TRBV11-3,TRBJ2-7,NA,CASSSGQTYEQYF,TGTGCCAGCAGCTCCGGACAGACCTACGAGCAGTACTTC
NA,TRBV29-1,TRBJ1-2,few,CSVADGYGYTF,TGCAGCGTAGCCGATGGCTATGGCTACACCTTC
NA,TRBV11-2,TRBJ1-1,NA,CASSLFGGLNTEAFF,TGTGCCAGCAGCTTATTCGGGGGTCTGAACACTGAAGCTTTCTTT
NA,TRBV6-5,TRBJ2-6,few,CASSYYSGANVLTF,TGTGCCAGCAGTTATTATTCTGGGGCCAACGTCCTGACTTTC
NA,TRBV7-9,TRBJ2-5,NA,CASSLALPRTIHEEETQYF,TGTGCCAGCAGCTTAGCGCTTCCCAGAACCATTCACGAGGAGGAGACCCAGTACTTC
NA,TRBV2,TRBJ2-5,NA,CASTTLGGVGETQYF,TGTGCCAGCACCACACTAGGAGGGGTCGGGGAGACCCAGTACTTC
TRBD1,TRBV10-3,TRBJ2-1,few,CAISEGRTGAGAVRFF,TGTGCCATCAGTGAGGGAAGGACAGGGGCGGGCGCCGTGCGGTTCTTC
TRBD1,TRBV7-3,TRBJ2-6,few,CASSPQGQGYAGANVLTF,TGTGCCAGCAGCCCCCAGGGACAGGGATACGCTGGGGCCAACGTCCTGACTTTC
NA,TRBV28,TRBJ1-6,few,CASSLYEGLEAPLHF,TGTGCCAGCAGTTTATACGAAGGTCTCGAAGCGCCCCTCCACTTT
TRBD2,TRBV18,TRBJ2-3,few,CASSLTSGSTDTQYF,TGTGCCAGCTCACTTACTAGCGGGAGTACAGATACGCAGTATTTT
TRBD1,TRBV30,TRBJ2-1,once,CAWSVKDRATYTDYNEQFF,TGCGCCTGGAGTGTAAAGGACAGGGCCACTTACACCGACTACAATGAGCAGTTCTTC
NA,TRBV5-6,TRBJ2-6,few,CASSFGEGASGANVLTF,TGTGCCAGCAGCTTTGGGGAAGGGGCCTCTGGGGCCAACGTCCTGACTTTC
NA,TRBV5-8,TRBJ2-3,NA,CASSLQGLTSTDTQYF,TGTGCCAGCAGCTTGCAGGGTTTGACCAGCACAGATACGCAGTATTTT
NA,TRBV21-1,TRBJ1-2,NA,CASSRYGAHSLSNYGYTF,TGTGCCAGCAGCAGATATGGGGCCCACTCCTTATCTAACTATGGCTACACCTTC
NA,TRBV7-2,TRBJ2-7,NA,CASSLVAVSYEQYF,TGTGCCAGCAGCTTAGTGGCAGTCTCCTACGAGCAGTACTTC
TRBD1,TRBV7-2,TRBJ1-2,NA,CASSSQATGANYGYTF,TGTGCCAGCAGCTCCCAGGCGACAGGGGCTAACTATGGCTACACCTTC
NA,TRBV7-2,TRBJ2-5,NA,CASSYQETQYF,TGTGCCAGCAGTTATCAAGAGACCCAGTACTTC
TRBD1,TRBV30,TRBJ2-2,NA,CAWTPPKQGTNTGELFF,TGTGCCTGGACCCCCCCCAAACAGGGGACGAACACCGGGGAGCTGTTTTTT
TRBD1,TRBV5-1,TRBJ1-2,few,CASSLDRGRDGYTF,TGCGCCAGCAGCTTGGACAGGGGGCGCGATGGCTACACCTTC
TRBD1,TRBV4-3,TRBJ2-7,NA,CASSRTPGTVYEQYF,TGCGCCAGCAGCCGAACACCCGGGACAGTTTACGAGCAGTACTTC
NA,TRBV28,TRBJ2-7,NA,CASSFPGYGEQYF,TGTGCCAGCAGTTTCCCAGGATATGGGGAGCAGTACTTC
TRBD2,TRBV7-2,TRBJ2-3,few,CASSLGGGRDFGTQYF,TGTGCCAGCAGCTTAGGAGGTGGGAGGGACTTCGGTACGCAGTATTTT
TRBD2,TRBV7-9,TRBJ2-5,few,CASSLGTLAGGQETQYF,TGTGCCAGCAGCTTAGGGACACTAGCGGGGGGGCAAGAGACCCAGTACTTC
NA,TRBV28,TRBJ1-4,few,CASSPELVMKKLFF,TGTGCCAGCAGCCCGGAACTAGTAATGAAAAAACTGTTTTTT